This T cell receptor (beta chain) was recorded in a study of beta chain features in type 1 diabetes. Sequencing targeted expressed TCRB transcripts, as all isolated RNA had been reverse transcribed. The table came from immunoSEQ multiplex PCR; TCRdb's copy has only in-frame clones and leaves some out. The sample lists fewer than 200,000 clones; around an eighth were seen once. This CDR3 region has 13 residues. The ends were cut back, 3 bases at V and 3 bases at J, with 8 bases in the middle. The germline CDR1 and CDR2 sequences are KGHSH and LQKENI. A note on this clone: The sample has other DNA sequences that encode this CDR3 too.

The TCR sequence derives from a woman younger than 30 in good health. The chain links TRBV18 to TRBJ2-5, with D possibly TRBD1 on 5 matching bases. Sequenced input: central memory CD4+ T cells from blood. CDR3 sequence reads: CASSPGLEETQYF. The CDR3 DNA reads TGTGCCAGCTCACCGGGGCTAGAAGAGACCCAGTACTTC.